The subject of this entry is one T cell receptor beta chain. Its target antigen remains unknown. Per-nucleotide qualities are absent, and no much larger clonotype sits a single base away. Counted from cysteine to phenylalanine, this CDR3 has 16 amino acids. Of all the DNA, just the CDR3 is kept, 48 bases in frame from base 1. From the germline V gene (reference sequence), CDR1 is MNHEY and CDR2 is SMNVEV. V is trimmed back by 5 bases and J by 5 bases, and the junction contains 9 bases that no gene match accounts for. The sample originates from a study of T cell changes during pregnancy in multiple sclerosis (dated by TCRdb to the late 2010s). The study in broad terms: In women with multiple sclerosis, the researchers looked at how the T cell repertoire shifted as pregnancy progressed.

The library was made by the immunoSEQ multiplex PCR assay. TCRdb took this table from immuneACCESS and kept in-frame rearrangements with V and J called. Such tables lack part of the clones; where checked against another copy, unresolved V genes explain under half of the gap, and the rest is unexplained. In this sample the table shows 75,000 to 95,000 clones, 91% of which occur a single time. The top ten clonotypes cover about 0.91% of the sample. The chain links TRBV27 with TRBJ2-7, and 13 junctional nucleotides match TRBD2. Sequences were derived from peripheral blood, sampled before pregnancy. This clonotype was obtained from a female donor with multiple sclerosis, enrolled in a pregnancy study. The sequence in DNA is TGTGCCAGCAGTCCCTCCGGACTAGCGGGAGCTCACGAGCAGTACTTC. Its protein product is CASSPSGLAGAHEQYF.